These 16 T cell receptor beta chains share one sample of origin, sequenced in a study of molecular identifiers for immune sequencing clone quantification (dated by TCRdb to the late 2010s). Libraries came from PCR. The listed sequencing device is NextSeq 500. TCRdb reprocessing: public reads trimmed at Q25 with fastp, clones called with MiXCR, in-frame beta chains kept. Rows are unified per CDR3 protein, each entry keeping the most common DNA and genes. Counted in this sample were approximately 590,000 distinct CDR3 sequences; around 25% of them appeared once. About 0.8% of the sample comes from the top ten. Sequencing was performed on naive CD8+ T cells from blood, with Jurkat cell RNA spiked in. The intended sense of this specimen's cell subset or site label: FACS-sorted CD8+CD4-CCR7+CD45RA+ naive T cells. The receptors here all came from a human donor in good health. Some libraries in this study had Jurkat cell RNA spiked in.

With regard to this clonotype: This may be a read error: a much more frequent sequence differs by one nucleotide. The chain uses TRBV30 and TRBJ1-1, with no clear D. The CDR3 sequence is 12 residues long. Looked up from germline, CDR1 is GTSNPN and CDR2 is SVGIG (reference sequence). CDR3 in amino acids: CAWSVSGTEVFF. CDR3 bases: TGTGCCTGGAGTGTTTCTGGCACTGAAGTTTTCTTT.

About this clonotype itself: This may be a read error, as it is one base from a much larger clone. The V gene is TRBV5-1, the J gene TRBJ2-5; 7 bases are a match to TRBD2. The germline V gene has CDR1 SGHRS and CDR2 YFSETQ. Trimming removed 6 bases from V and 4 bases from J; junction bases left unmatched: 12. The CDR3 sequence is 15 residues long. Here the CDR3 DNA reads TGCGCCAGCAAACGAGGCTCCCGCGGGGGAGAGACCCAGTACTTC. Translation: CASKRGSRGGETQYF.

This clonotype was counted only a few times. The chain links TRBV7-6 to TRBJ1-1; 8 positions agree with TRBD1. The junction had 27 bases not matched to a gene; V was cut back by 10 bases and J by 5 bases. CDR1 and CDR2 (germline): SGHVS, FNYEAQ. The CDR3 is 19 residues long. The CDR3 loop is CATSRYSSSETGEGTEAFF. For the CDR3, the DNA is TGTGCCACCTCGCGTTATTCCTCAAGTGAGACAGGGGAGGGAACTGAAGCTTTCTTT.

The V call is TRBV28, the J call TRBJ2-4, with 9 bases aligning to TRBD1. The CDR3 consists of 15 residues. Germline CDR1 is MDHEN and CDR2 is SYDVKM. Trimming at V came to 6 bases and at J to 4 bases, leaving 7 bases not matched to a gene. The CDR3, as DNA: TGTGCCAGCAGACTCGGGACAGGGACAAAAAACATTCAGTACTTC. It translates to CASRLGTGTKNIQYF.

As to this clonotype: A much larger clone sits a single nucleotide away, making a read error possible. The chain combines TRBV5-1 with TRBJ2-4, with a possible D match to TRBD2 (5 bases). Germline values: CDR1 SGHRS, CDR2 YFSETQ. V was clipped by 4 bases and J by 0 bases, with 11 bases between them. The CDR3 spans 15 residues. CDR3 residues: CASSGETLAKNIQYF. The CDR3 coding sequence is TGCGCCAGCAGCGGGGAGACCCTAGCCAAAAACATTCAGTACTTC.

This clonotype was seen ten or more times. V usage is TRBV7-9 and J usage is TRBJ2-5, with D possibly matching TRBD1 (6 bases). V was clipped by 1 base and J by 3 bases, with 15 bases between them. The CDR3 runs 16 residues. The germline gives CDR1 SEHNR, CDR2 FQNEAQ (reference sequence). In DNA, the CDR3 is TGTGCCAGCAGCTTAGTAGGGACATTCTCCGAAGAGACCCAGTACTTC. Protein product: CASSLVGTFSEETQYF.

The table lists this clonotype with many counts. The CDR3 bases are TGTGCCAGCAGCGCCCATCTAGACGATCAGCCCCAGCATTTT. This sequence encodes CASSAHLDDQPQHF. This sequence joins TRBV9 and TRBJ1-5; D remains unclear. The CDR3 has 14 amino acids. CDR1 SGDLS and CDR2 YYNGEE come from the germline V gene. With 3 bases removed from V and 5 bases from J, the gap between germline ends came to 12 bases.

A note on this clonotype: A much bigger clone sits one base away, suggesting this may be a read error. The chain joins TRBV10-3 to TRBJ2-7; D might be TRBD1 (5 bases). The germline CDR1 and CDR2 sequences are ENHRY and SYGVKD. The V end lost 4 bases, the J end lost 2 bases, and 12 bases lay between the germline ends. The CDR3 is 14 amino acids. As DNA, the CDR3 is TGTGCCATCAGTGGTATAGACAGAGCCTACGAGCAGTACTTC. The encoded protein is CAISGIDRAYEQYF.

This clonotype was detected ten times or more. The gene calls are TRBV20-1 and TRBJ1-4; the D gene is possibly TRBD1 (6 bases). The germline V gene has CDR1 DFQATT and CDR2 SNEGSKA (reference sequence). The CDR3 extends over 17 amino acids. V was pared by 3 bases and J by 0 bases, with 17 bases between. CDR3 sequence (DNA): TGCAGTGCTAGCCGGGACATAACGTCTCCAACTAATGAAAAACTGTTTTTT. Translation: CSASRDITSPTNEKLFF.

Remarks on this clonotype: Just one base apart from a much larger clone, this may be a read error. The rearrangement uses TRBV11-2 and TRBJ2-1; TRBD2 matches 8 bases. Germline V lookup: CDR1 SGHAT, CDR2 FQNNGV. The CDR3 contains 16 residues. The CDR3 reads CDSSLVPAGGWDEQFF. The DNA of the CDR3 is TGTGACAGCAGCTTGGTCCCGGCGGGGGGATGGGATGAGCAGTTCTTC.

This clonotype was picked up a small number of times. One base away lies a much larger clone, so this may be a sequencing read error. The chain is built from TRBV29-1 and TRBJ2-3; 12 positions agree with TRBD1. The CDR3 has 14 residues. Germline V gene sequence: CDR1 SQVTM, CDR2 ANQGSEA. J was trimmed by 4 bases and V by 4 bases; bases with no gene match: 3. CDR3 coding DNA: TGCAGCGTTGCCGGGACAGGGGGCGCAGATACGCAGTATTTT. Amino acid sequence: CSVAGTGGADTQYF.

This clonotype was seen repeatedly, ten times or more. This chain uses TRBV6-1 with TRBJ2-7, with no clear D. V was shortened by 2 bases and J by 4 bases, with 3 bases between the two germline ends. CDR1 MNHNS and CDR2 SASEGT come from the germline V gene. This CDR3 has 11 amino acids. The CDR3 sequence is CASSENYEQYF. CDR3 nucleotide sequence: TGTGCCAGCAGTGAAAATTACGAGCAGTACTTC.

At least ten counts were recorded for this clonotype. The chain uses TRBV2 and TRBJ1-5, with D uncertain. This CDR3 comprises 14 residues. V shed 3 bases and J shed 1 base, with 7 bases lying between them. CDR1 and CDR2 (germline): SNHLY, FYNNEI. The CDR3 loop reads CASSDPRSNQPQHF. CDR3 coding DNA: TGTGCCAGCAGTGATCCCAGGAGCAATCAGCCCCAGCATTTT.

Ten or more counts support this clonotype. V is TRBV6-5 and J is TRBJ2-7; a weak D match, TRBD2 (7 bases). Germline CDR1 reads MNHEY; CDR2 reads SVGAGI. The CDR3 contains 15 residues. V was clipped by 0 bases and J by 5 bases, with 14 bases between them. The CDR3 bases are TGTGCCAGCAGTTACTCGAGGGGGGGCCACCACGAGCAGTACTTC. It yields the protein CASSYSRGGHHEQYF.

This clonotype occurred many times. The chain has TRBV14 and TRBJ2-3; D gene unclear. Per the germline V gene, CDR1 is SGHDN and CDR2 is FVKESK. This CDR3 spans 14 amino acids. The germline V and J ends were trimmed by 0 bases and 2 bases, with 6 bases remaining between them. CDR3 in amino acids: CASSQETDTDTQYF. DNA for the CDR3: TGTGCCAGCAGCCAAGAAACAGACACAGATACGCAGTATTTT.

The CDR3 is CSVEGTGRENEQFF. The CDR3 region has the DNA TGCAGCGTTGAGGGGACAGGGAGGGAAAATGAGCAGTTCTTC. The rearrangement uses TRBV29-1 and TRBJ2-1; 9 positions agree with TRBD1. Germline CDR1 SQVTM, CDR2 ANQGSEA. J was trimmed by 7 bases and V by 3 bases; bases with no gene match: 7. The CDR3 spans 14 residues.